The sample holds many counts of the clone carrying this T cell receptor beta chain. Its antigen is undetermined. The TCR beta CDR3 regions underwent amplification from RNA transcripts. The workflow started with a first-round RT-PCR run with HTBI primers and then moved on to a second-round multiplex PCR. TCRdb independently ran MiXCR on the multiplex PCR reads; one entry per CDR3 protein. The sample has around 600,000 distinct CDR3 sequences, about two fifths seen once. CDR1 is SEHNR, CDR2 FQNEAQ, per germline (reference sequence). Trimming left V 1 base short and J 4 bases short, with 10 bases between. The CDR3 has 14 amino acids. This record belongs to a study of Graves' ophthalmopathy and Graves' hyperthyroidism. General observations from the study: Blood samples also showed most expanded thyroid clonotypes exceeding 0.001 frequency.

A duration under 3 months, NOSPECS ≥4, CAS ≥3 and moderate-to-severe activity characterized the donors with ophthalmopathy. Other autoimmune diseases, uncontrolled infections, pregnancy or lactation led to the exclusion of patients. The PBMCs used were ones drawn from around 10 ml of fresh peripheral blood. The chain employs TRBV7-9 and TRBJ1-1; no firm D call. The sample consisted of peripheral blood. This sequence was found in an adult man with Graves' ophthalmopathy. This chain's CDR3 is CASSLGQYGTEAFF. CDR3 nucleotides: TGTGCCAGCAGCTTAGGGCAGTATGGCACTGAAGCTTTCTTT.